This T cell receptor (beta chain) was found in a study of blood T cell repertoires in COVID-19. Overall study: From T cells, B-cell-depleted T cells, or PBMCs came the material, which was cDNA or gDNA.

TCRdb's table, derived via immunoSEQ multiplex PCR, lists solely in-frame clones and lacks some. The top ten hold 3% to 4.5% of the sample, which has about 120,000 clones, 84% seen once. There are 14 residues in the CDR3. J gave up 2 bases and V 9 bases, and 6 bases lay outside the gene matches. Germline assignment: CDR1 LNHNV and CDR2 YYDKDF (reference sequence). The receptor comes from a woman in her twenties or thirties who had recovered from COVID-19. V usage is TRBV15 and J usage is TRBJ2-2; the match to TRBD2 covers 7 bases. Sequences were obtained from PBMCs or T cells enriched from blood (not recorded which). The CDR3 is CATGRGGNTGELFF. In DNA, the CDR3 is TGTGCCACGGGGAGGGGCGGTAACACCGGGGAGCTGTTTTTT.